A selection of T cell receptor beta chains follows, all from one sample in a study of naive and memory T cell subsets. MiXCR was run by TCRdb on the UMI-ligation and nested PCR reads, yielding one entry per CDR3 protein. This sample has some 87,000 distinct CDR3 sequences, with 6% to 7.5% found just once. Material for sequencing was central memory CD4+ T cells from blood. These receptors all stem from a human donor in good health. Each CDR3 is given with its conserved first and last residue. Fields, in order: clone size, V gene, D gene, J gene, CDR3 protein, CDR3 DNA. The D gene is left open where the match is weak. Where a row states a size, it is once, few, many or the class of an expanded clone; other rows omit it.

size: -
V: TRBV20-1
D: -
J: TRBJ2-7
CDR3: CSARDGAYEQYF
DNA: TGCAGTGCTAGAGACGGGGCCTACGAGCAGTACTTC

size: many
V: TRBV28
D: -
J: TRBJ1-2
CDR3: CATNREDYGYTF
DNA: TGTGCCACCAACAGGGAAGACTATGGCTACACCTTC

size: -
V: TRBV10-3
D: TRBD1
J: TRBJ1-1
CDR3: CAIRGQVKGNTEAFF
DNA: TGTGCCATCAGGGGACAGGTAAAAGGAAACACTGAAGCTTTCTTT

size: few
V: TRBV2
D: TRBD2
J: TRBJ2-7
CDR3: CASGREGLEQYF
DNA: TGTGCCAGCGGGCGGGAGGGCCTCGAGCAGTACTTC

size: few
V: TRBV7-2
D: TRBD2
J: TRBJ2-1
CDR3: CASSEIAGKYNEQFF
DNA: TGTGCCAGCAGCGAAATAGCGGGAAAATACAATGAGCAGTTCTTC

size: many
V: TRBV7-6
D: -
J: TRBJ1-1
CDR3: CASSSTGGGPNTEAFF
DNA: TGTGCCAGCAGCTCCACGGGTGGAGGGCCGAACACTGAAGCTTTCTTT

size: few
V: TRBV6-6
D: -
J: TRBJ2-6
CDR3: CASRRSGATGANVLTF
DNA: TGTGCCAGCAGACGATCGGGGGCGACTGGGGCCAACGTCCTGACTTTC

size: many
V: TRBV7-6
D: -
J: TRBJ1-6
CDR3: CASSLEGKGNRSPLHF
DNA: TGTGCCAGCAGCTTAGAAGGGAAAGGGAATAGATCACCCCTCCACTTT

size: few
V: TRBV12-3/TRBV12-4
D: -
J: TRBJ2-7
CDR3: CASSHRGGYEQYF
DNA: TGTGCCAGCAGTCACAGGGGAGGCTACGAGCAGTACTTC

size: few
V: TRBV11-2
D: -
J: TRBJ2-2
CDR3: CASSPGTSGGELFF
DNA: TGTGCCAGCAGCCCAGGGACAAGTGGCGGGGAGCTGTTTTTT

size: -
V: TRBV12-3/TRBV12-4
D: TRBD2
J: TRBJ2-3
CDR3: CASSLGGTRNTQYF
DNA: TGTGCCAGCAGTTTGGGGGGGACTAGAAATACGCAGTATTTT

size: many
V: TRBV6-6
D: -
J: TRBJ1-1
CDR3: CASRDPPGEAFF
DNA: TGTGCCAGCAGGGACCCACCAGGTGAAGCTTTCTTT

size: -
V: TRBV7-2
D: TRBD2
J: TRBJ2-2
CDR3: CASSKGLAVGGELFF
DNA: TGTGCCAGCAGTAAGGGACTAGCTGTGGGCGGGGAGCTGTTTTTT

size: few
V: TRBV5-5
D: TRBD2
J: TRBJ2-7
CDR3: CASSEGLAGTYEQYF
DNA: TGTGCCAGCAGCGAGGGACTAGCGGGAACCTACGAGCAGTACTTC

size: many
V: TRBV7-2
D: -
J: TRBJ2-5
CDR3: CASSLGRHQETQYF
DNA: TGTGCCAGCAGTCTGGGACGCCACCAAGAGACCCAGTACTTC

size: medium-sized
V: TRBV7-2
D: -
J: TRBJ1-2
CDR3: CASSVDSSRDLNGYTF
DNA: TGTGCCAGCAGCGTGGACAGTTCACGCGATTTAAATGGCTACACCTTC

size: many
V: TRBV7-2
D: TRBD2
J: TRBJ2-1
CDR3: CASNSPGLARDEQFF
DNA: TGTGCCAGCAACTCCCCGGGACTAGCTAGAGATGAGCAGTTCTTC

size: many
V: TRBV7-9
D: TRBD1
J: TRBJ2-1
CDR3: CASSQGGIRDNEQFF
DNA: TGTGCCAGCAGCCAAGGGGGCATCAGGGACAATGAGCAGTTCTTC

size: many
V: TRBV29-1
D: TRBD1
J: TRBJ2-3
CDR3: CSVGDRVTDTQYF
DNA: TGCAGCGTTGGTGACAGGGTGACAGATACGCAGTATTTT

size: many
V: TRBV7-8
D: TRBD1
J: TRBJ1-4
CDR3: CASNNRGRLEKLFF
DNA: TGTGCCAGCAACAACAGGGGGCGTCTTGAAAAACTGTTTTTT

size: many
V: TRBV6-1
D: -
J: TRBJ1-6
CDR3: CASSESGNANSPLHF
DNA: TGTGCCAGCAGTGAATCAGGGAATGCTAATTCACCCCTCCACTTT

size: few
V: TRBV27
D: TRBD1
J: TRBJ1-5
CDR3: CASRQGYQPQHF
DNA: TGTGCCAGCCGACAGGGATATCAGCCCCAGCATTTT

size: -
V: TRBV7-8
D: -
J: TRBJ2-7
CDR3: CASSWAINYEQYF
DNA: TGTGCCAGCAGCTGGGCCATCAACTACGAGCAGTACTTC

size: many
V: TRBV7-8
D: -
J: TRBJ1-1
CDR3: CASSEIMAGTLNTEAFF
DNA: TGTGCCAGCAGTGAGATTATGGCCGGGACATTGAACACTGAAGCTTTCTTT

size: many
V: TRBV3-1
D: -
J: TRBJ2-3
CDR3: CASSQKIALSTDTQYF
DNA: TGTGCCAGCAGCCAAAAGATAGCGCTTAGCACAGATACGCAGTATTTT

size: -
V: TRBV5-1
D: -
J: TRBJ2-3
CDR3: CASSLAGRDTQYF
DNA: TGCGCCAGCAGCTTGGCCGGCCGAGATACGCAGTATTTT

size: many
V: TRBV28
D: TRBD1
J: TRBJ1-5
CDR3: CASSLYRGTGPHQPQHF
DNA: TGTGCCAGCAGTTTGTACCGGGGGACAGGACCTCATCAGCCCCAGCATTTT

size: few
V: TRBV6-2/TRBV6-3
D: TRBD2
J: TRBJ2-2
CDR3: CASSYSGLAVNTGELFF
DNA: TGTGCCAGCAGTTACTCCGGCCTAGCGGTGAACACCGGGGAGCTGTTTTTT

size: -
V: TRBV20-1
D: -
J: TRBJ1-2
CDR3: CSARGGDLLRGYTF
DNA: TGCAGTGCTAGAGGCGGAGACCTCTTGAGAGGCTACACCTTC

size: many
V: TRBV28
D: -
J: TRBJ2-7
CDR3: CASSLDSRSYEQYF
DNA: TGTGCCAGCAGTTTAGACAGCCGCTCCTACGAGCAGTACTTC

size: many
V: TRBV7-8
D: -
J: TRBJ1-5
CDR3: CASSLYGTQPQHF
DNA: TGTGCCAGCAGCTTATATGGAACTCAGCCCCAGCATTTT

size: many
V: TRBV20-1
D: -
J: TRBJ2-3
CDR3: CSAVDGYSVTDTQYF
DNA: TGCAGTGCTGTGGACGGGTACTCGGTCACAGATACGCAGTATTTT

size: many
V: TRBV20-1
D: -
J: TRBJ1-3
CDR3: CSAGIARQFGNTIYF
DNA: TGCAGTGCTGGGATAGCGCGACAGTTTGGAAACACCATATATTTT

size: few
V: TRBV7-2
D: TRBD1
J: TRBJ2-1
CDR3: CASRDRDVNEQFF
DNA: TGTGCCAGCAGGGACAGGGATGTTAATGAGCAGTTCTTC

size: many
V: TRBV6-5
D: -
J: TRBJ1-1
CDR3: CASSPFRGRTEAFF
DNA: TGTGCCAGCAGTCCCTTCAGGGGTAGGACTGAAGCTTTCTTT

size: few
V: TRBV30
D: -
J: TRBJ1-1
CDR3: CAWSRQGITEAFF
DNA: TGTGCCTGGAGTCGGCAGGGGATCACTGAAGCTTTCTTT

size: -
V: TRBV7-2
D: -
J: TRBJ2-7
CDR3: CASSLKSGGLGEQYF
DNA: TGTGCCAGCAGCTTAAAAAGCGGAGGGTTAGGCGAGCAGTACTTC

size: -
V: TRBV7-8
D: -
J: TRBJ2-7
CDR3: CASSPGTTSSYEQYF
DNA: TGTGCCAGCAGCCCTGGGACCACCAGCTCCTACGAGCAGTACTTC

size: many
V: TRBV20-1
D: TRBD1
J: TRBJ1-5
CDR3: CSAREGGVGSNQPQHF
DNA: TGCAGTGCTAGAGAAGGGGGCGTTGGGAGCAATCAGCCCCAGCATTTT

size: -
V: TRBV7-2
D: -
J: TRBJ1-4
CDR3: CASSPKGRTSNEKLFF
DNA: TGTGCCAGCAGCCCGAAAGGGCGGACCTCTAATGAAAAACTGTTTTTT

size: -
V: TRBV25-1
D: -
J: TRBJ1-6
CDR3: CASGATGNSPLHF
DNA: TGTGCCAGCGGGGCAACTGGTAATTCACCCCTCCACTTT

size: -
V: TRBV11-2
D: TRBD1
J: TRBJ2-3
CDR3: CASKPTGGVYTDTQYF
DNA: TGTGCCAGCAAGCCGACAGGGGGCGTATATACAGATACGCAGTATTTT

size: many
V: TRBV11-2
D: -
J: TRBJ1-4
CDR3: CASSLVSSLNEKLFF
DNA: TGTGCCAGCAGCTTAGTATCTTCTCTTAATGAAAAACTGTTTTTT

size: many
V: TRBV2
D: -
J: TRBJ2-3
CDR3: CASSAWDLVTDTQYF
DNA: TGTGCCAGCAGTGCCTGGGACTTAGTCACAGATACGCAGTATTTT

size: many
V: TRBV6-1
D: TRBD1
J: TRBJ1-1
CDR3: CASSEHRGRGTEAFF
DNA: TGTGCCAGCAGTGAACACAGGGGGAGAGGCACTGAAGCTTTCTTT

size: many
V: TRBV3-1
D: -
J: TRBJ1-2
CDR3: CASSQDMQGYGYTF
DNA: TGTGCCAGCAGCCAAGATATGCAGGGCTATGGCTACACCTTC

size: -
V: TRBV18
D: -
J: TRBJ2-7
CDR3: CASSPRPGADREQYF
DNA: TGTGCCAGCTCACCACGGCCCGGAGCGGATAGGGAGCAGTACTTC

size: many
V: TRBV7-2
D: -
J: TRBJ2-1
CDR3: CASSRPGRSSSYNEQFF
DNA: TGTGCCAGCAGCCGCCCGGGGAGGAGCAGCTCCTACAATGAGCAGTTCTTC

size: few
V: TRBV30
D: -
J: TRBJ1-1
CDR3: CAWSEQGVAEAFF
DNA: TGTGCCTGGAGTGAACAGGGAGTGGCTGAAGCTTTCTTT

size: many
V: TRBV20-1
D: TRBD1
J: TRBJ2-3
CDR3: CSATDREPTDTQYF
DNA: TGCAGTGCTACAGACAGGGAGCCCACAGATACGCAGTATTTT

size: many
V: TRBV7-3
D: -
J: TRBJ1-1
CDR3: CASGIGPNTEAFF
DNA: TGTGCCAGCGGTATTGGCCCGAACACTGAAGCTTTCTTT

size: -
V: TRBV4-2
D: -
J: TRBJ1-6
CDR3: CASSQARGRNNSPLHF
DNA: TGTGCCAGCAGCCAAGCTAGGGGACGTAATAATTCACCCCTCCACTTT

size: -
V: TRBV10-3
D: -
J: TRBJ2-5
CDR3: CAISESGTETQYF
DNA: TGTGCCATCAGTGAGTCCGGCACGGAGACCCAGTACTTC

size: few
V: TRBV4-2
D: -
J: TRBJ2-1
CDR3: CASSQGGGTSYNERFF
DNA: TGTGCCAGCAGCCAAGGAGGCGGAACCTCCTACAATGAGCGGTTCTTC

size: -
V: TRBV20-1
D: -
J: TRBJ1-1
CDR3: CSARGGGNTEAFF
DNA: TGCAGTGCTAGAGGAGGCGGAAACACTGAAGCTTTCTTT

size: many
V: TRBV29-1
D: -
J: TRBJ1-1
CDR3: CSVGMVAMDTEAFF
DNA: TGCAGCGTTGGTATGGTCGCGATGGACACTGAAGCTTTCTTT

size: few
V: TRBV25-1
D: TRBD1
J: TRBJ2-7
CDR3: CASRTGEVEYEQYF
DNA: TGTGCCAGCCGGACAGGGGAGGTAGAGTACGAGCAGTACTTC

size: -
V: TRBV7-9
D: -
J: TRBJ2-4
CDR3: CASSLDSGTAKNIQYF
DNA: TGTGCCAGCAGCCTGGATTCCGGGACAGCCAAAAACATTCAGTACTTC